The clone carrying this T cell receptor beta chain has ten or more counts. Given the absence of the conserved phenylalanine or tryptophan at the CDR3 end, a read error is likely. Additional autoimmune diseases, uncontrolled infections, pregnancy or lactation disqualified patients. PBMCs originated in approximately 9.1 ml of fresh peripheral blood. This entry is derived from a study of Graves' ophthalmopathy and Graves' hyperthyroidism. Looked up from germline, CDR1 is SGHRS and CDR2 is YFSETQ. V was pared by 2 bases and J by 3 bases, with 9 bases between. CDR3 length: 15 residues. From RNA, the CDR3 regions of TCR beta chains were amplified and sequenced. Following a first-round RT-PCR that used HTBI primers, a second-round multiplex PCR was carried out. TCRdb reanalysed the multiplex PCR reads using MiXCR and keeps one entry per CDR3 protein. The sample has 400,000 or so distinct CDR3 sequences, approximately 18% seen once.

Source material: peripheral blood. The sequence was collected from an adult woman with stable Graves' hyperthyroidism. The chain is built from TRBV5-1 and TRBJ1-6, with D possibly being TRBD1 (5 bases). The CDR3 is CASSFADNYNSPLHS. The CDR3 coding sequence is TGCGCCAGCAGCTTTGCGGACAACTATAATTCACCCCTCCACTCT.